This note documents a single T cell receptor (beta chain) sequence. The data originate from a study of T cell responses to AZD1222 COVID-19 vaccine. CDR1 is SGHRS, CDR2 YFSETQ, per germline. The germline V and J ends were trimmed by 0 bases and 3 bases, with 11 bases remaining between them. The CDR3 contains 15 residues. TCRdb keeps only in-frame clones here, not all; method: immunoSEQ multiplex PCR. This sample yields about 97,000 clones, of which around 88% are seen a single time; 6% to 8% belongs to the top ten. The clonotype originates from an adult in good health. Material: peripheral blood, obtained on day 0 of AZD1222 vaccination. This chain links TRBV5-1 with TRBJ2-3, with D uncertain. CDR3 sequence (DNA): TGCGCCAGCAGCTTGGATAGTACTATAACAGATACGCAGTATTTT. It is translated as CASSLDSTITDTQYF.